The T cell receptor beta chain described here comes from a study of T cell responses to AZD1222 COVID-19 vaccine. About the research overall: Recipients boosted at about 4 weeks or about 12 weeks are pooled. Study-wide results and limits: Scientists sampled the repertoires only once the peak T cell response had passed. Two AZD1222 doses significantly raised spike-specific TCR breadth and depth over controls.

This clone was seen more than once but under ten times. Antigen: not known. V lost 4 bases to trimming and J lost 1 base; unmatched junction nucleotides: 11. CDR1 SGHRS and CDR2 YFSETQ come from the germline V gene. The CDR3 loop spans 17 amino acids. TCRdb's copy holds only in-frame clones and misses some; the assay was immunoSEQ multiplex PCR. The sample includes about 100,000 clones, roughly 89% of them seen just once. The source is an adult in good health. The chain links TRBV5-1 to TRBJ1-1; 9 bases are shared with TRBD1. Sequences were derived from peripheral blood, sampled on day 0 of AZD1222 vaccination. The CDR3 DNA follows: TGCGCCAGCAGCCACCTTCCGGGACAGGGTACGAACACTGAAGCTTTCTTT. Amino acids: CASSHLPGQGTNTEAFF.